The clone carrying this T cell receptor (beta chain) has just a few counts. V lost 3 bases and J 4 bases, leaving 9 bases between the germline ends. The germline V gene encodes CDR1 SGHVS and CDR2 FNYEAQ. The CDR3 length is 13 residues. Sequencing was performed with immunoSEQ multiplex PCR; in TCRdb, only in-frame clones are kept and a portion is missing. The sample includes 70,000 to 90,000 clones, just over 90% seen only once; the top ten take approximately 0.25%. The data are from a study of technical replicates of blood from several donors. This clonotype was obtained from a human donor in good health. Sequenced material: T cells isolated from PBMCs. The chain carries TRBV7-6 and TRBJ1-2; D gene ambiguous. CDR3 amino acids: CASSFSPLYGYTF. The CDR3 DNA reads TGTGCCAGCAGCTTCTCCCCCCTCTATGGCTACACCTTC. Full variable domain (missing parts from reference TRBV7-6 and TRBJ1-2): GAGVSQSPRYKVTKRGQDVALRCDPISGHVSLYWYRQALGQGPEFLTYFNYEAQQDKSGLPNDRFSAERPEGSISTLTIQRTEQRDSAMYRCASSFSPLYGYTFGSGTRLTVV.